The next 5 T cell receptor beta chains were all read from a single sample in a study of blood T cells in healthy people across ages. Then a second PCR, running roughly 7 to 11 cycles, was carried out with a sample-barcoded 5' primer and a J-beta primer mix. MiXCR, applied by TCRdb to the 5' RACE reads, yields one record per CDR3 protein. The data contain around 1,000,000 distinct CDR3 sequences, roughly a quarter of them singletons. The same sample was also studied in work on T cells of mothers and their children.

Sample: blood. Source of these receptors: a girl aged 2-10 years in good health.

This clonotype has a handful of counts. The CDR3 DNA reads as TGCAGTGCTATGGGGGACACCTCATCCCCCACTGAAGCTTTCTTT. It codes for CSAMGDTSSPTEAFF. V and J are TRBV20-1 and TRBJ1-1, with D tentatively TRBD1 (6 bases). The germline CDR1 and CDR2 sequences are DFQATT and SNEGSKA (reference sequence). CDR3 length equals 15 residues. V was cut by 4 bases and J by 4 bases, with 19 bases left in between.

The chain combines TRBV3-1 with TRBJ2-5, with 9 positions matching TRBD1. The CDR3 covers 14 residues. The germline V gene has CDR1 LGHDT and CDR2 YNNKEL (reference sequence). V dropped 4 bases and J dropped 3; count of bases not matched to a gene: 3. CDR3 loop: CASSRGQGKETQYF. The CDR3 DNA sequence: TGTGCCAGCAGCCGGGGACAGGGAAAAGAGACCCAGTACTTC.

The rearrangement links TRBV7-9 to TRBJ1-1; D is unresolved. The CDR3 runs 14 residues. Germline values: CDR1 SEHNR, CDR2 FQNEAQ (reference sequence). V was cut by 2 bases and J by 1 base, with 8 bases left in between. The CDR3 DNA reads as TGTGCCAGCAGCTTAACAGCTCAGAACACTGAAGCTTTCTTT. It specifies CASSLTAQNTEAFF.

This sequence joins TRBV7-8 and TRBJ1-2, with D possibly matching TRBD1 (6 bases). V was trimmed by 1 base and J by 2 bases, leaving 11 bases between them. The CDR3 contains 15 residues. Germline V CDR1 and CDR2: SGHVS, FQNEAQ. In nucleotides, the CDR3 is TGTGCCAGCAGCTTAGTCGAGGGGGTAAACTATGGCTACACCTTC. Translation gives CASSLVEGVNYGYTF. Using reference TRBV7-8 and TRBJ1-2 for the parts outside the CDR3, the full variable domain is GAGVSQSPRYKVAKRGQDVALRCDPISGHVSLFWYQQALGQGPEFLTYFQNEAQLDKSGLPSDRFFAERPEGSVSTLKIQRTQQEDSAVYLCASSLVEGVNYGYTFGSGTRLTVV.

This clonotype was seen only a few times. The junction differs from germline at one of its ends, possibly a read error. V is TRBV27 and J is TRBJ2-5; unclear D gene. The CDR3 covers 16 residues. From germline, CDR1 is MNHEY and CDR2 SMNVEV (reference sequence). The CDR3 sequence: CASTSLLGYSQGTQYF. The CDR3 DNA reads as TGTGCCAGCACCTCTCTATTGGGTTACAGCCAAGGGACCCAGTACTTC.